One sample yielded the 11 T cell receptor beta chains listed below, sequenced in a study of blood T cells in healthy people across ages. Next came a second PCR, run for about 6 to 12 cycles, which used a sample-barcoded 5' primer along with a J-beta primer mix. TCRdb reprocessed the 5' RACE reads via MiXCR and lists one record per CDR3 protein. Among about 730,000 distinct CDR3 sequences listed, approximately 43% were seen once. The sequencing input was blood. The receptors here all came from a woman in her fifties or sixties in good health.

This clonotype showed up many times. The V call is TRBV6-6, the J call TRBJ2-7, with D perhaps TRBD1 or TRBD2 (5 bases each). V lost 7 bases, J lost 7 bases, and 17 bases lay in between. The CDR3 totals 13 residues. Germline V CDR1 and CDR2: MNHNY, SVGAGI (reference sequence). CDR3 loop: CASTLDWGGEQYF. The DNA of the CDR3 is TGTGCCAGCACCCTTGACTGGGGCGGGGAGCAGTACTTC.

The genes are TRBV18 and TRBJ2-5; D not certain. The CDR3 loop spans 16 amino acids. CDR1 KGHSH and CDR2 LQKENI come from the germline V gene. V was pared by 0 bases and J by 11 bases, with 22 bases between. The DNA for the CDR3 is TGTGCCAGCTCACCACCGGGTCTGCCCGTAGTCGATGAGCAGTACTTC. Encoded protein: CASSPPGLPVVDEQYF.

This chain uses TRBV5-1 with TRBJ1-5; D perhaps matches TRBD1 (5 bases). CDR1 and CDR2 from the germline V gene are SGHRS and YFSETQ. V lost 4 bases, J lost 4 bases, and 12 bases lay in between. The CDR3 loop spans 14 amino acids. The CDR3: CASSPGRNNQPQHF. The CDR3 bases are TGCGCCAGCAGCCCGGGACGGAATAATCAGCCCCAGCATTTT.

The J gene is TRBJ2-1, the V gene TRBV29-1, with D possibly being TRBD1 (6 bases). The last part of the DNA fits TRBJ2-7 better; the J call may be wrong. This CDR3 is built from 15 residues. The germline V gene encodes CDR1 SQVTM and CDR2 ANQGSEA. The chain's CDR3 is CSVEAGAGVYNEQYF. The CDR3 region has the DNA TGCAGCGTTGAAGCTGGGGCAGGGGTCTACAATGAGCAGTACTTC.

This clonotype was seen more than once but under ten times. This CDR3 is CASSVRLAGDTGELFF. The CDR3, as DNA: TGCGCCAGCAGCGTCCGACTAGCGGGAGACACCGGGGAGCTGTTTTTT. V and J are TRBV5-1 and TRBJ2-2, with 12 bases fitting TRBD2. The V gene's germline CDR1 is SGHRS and CDR2 YFSETQ. CDR3 length: 16 residues. Trimming at V came to 4 bases and at J to 3 bases, leaving 4 bases not matched to a gene.

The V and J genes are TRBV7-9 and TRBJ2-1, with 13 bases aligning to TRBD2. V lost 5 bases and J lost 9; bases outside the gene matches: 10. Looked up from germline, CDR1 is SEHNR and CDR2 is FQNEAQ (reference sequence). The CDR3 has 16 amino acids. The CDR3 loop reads CASSPELAGGPLEQFF. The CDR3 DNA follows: TGTGCCAGCAGCCCGGAACTAGCGGGAGGGCCGCTTGAGCAGTTCTTC.

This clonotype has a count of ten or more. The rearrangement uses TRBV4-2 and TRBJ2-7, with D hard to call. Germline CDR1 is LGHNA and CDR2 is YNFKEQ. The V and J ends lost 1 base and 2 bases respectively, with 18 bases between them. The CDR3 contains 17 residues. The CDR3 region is CASSQAVGRDNPYEQYF. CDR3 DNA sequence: TGTGCCAGCAGCCAAGCCGTAGGGCGCGACAACCCCTACGAGCAGTACTTC.

CDR3: CASSGTSGANNEQFF. CDR3 DNA: TGTGCCAGCAGCGGGACTAGCGGTGCAAACAATGAGCAGTTCTTC. The V gene is TRBV7-9, the J gene TRBJ2-1, with 11 bases lining up with TRBD2. J lost 5 bases, V lost 5 bases, and 5 bases had no gene match. CDR3 length: 15 amino acids. The germline gives CDR1 SEHNR, CDR2 FQNEAQ (reference sequence).

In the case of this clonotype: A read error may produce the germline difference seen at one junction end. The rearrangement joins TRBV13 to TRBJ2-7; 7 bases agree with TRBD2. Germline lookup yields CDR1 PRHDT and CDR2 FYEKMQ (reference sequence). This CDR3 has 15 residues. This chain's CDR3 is CAGSLGVTSSYEQYF. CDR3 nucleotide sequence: TGTGCCGGCAGCTTAGGCGTGACTAGCAGCTATGAGCAGTACTTC.

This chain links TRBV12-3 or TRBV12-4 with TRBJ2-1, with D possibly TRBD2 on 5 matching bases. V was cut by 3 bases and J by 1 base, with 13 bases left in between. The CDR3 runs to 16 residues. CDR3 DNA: TGTGCCAGCAGTTTTGCAAGAGCGGAGTCCTACAATGAGCAGTTCTTC. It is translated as CASSFARAESYNEQFF.

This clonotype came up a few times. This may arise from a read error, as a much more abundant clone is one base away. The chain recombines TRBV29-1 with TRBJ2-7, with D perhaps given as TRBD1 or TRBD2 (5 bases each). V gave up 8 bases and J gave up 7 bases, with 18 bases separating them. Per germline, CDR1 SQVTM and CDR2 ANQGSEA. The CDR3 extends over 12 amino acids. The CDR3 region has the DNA TGCAGCTACTCCGGGACCAACAATGAGCAGTACTTC. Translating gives CSYSGTNNEQYF.